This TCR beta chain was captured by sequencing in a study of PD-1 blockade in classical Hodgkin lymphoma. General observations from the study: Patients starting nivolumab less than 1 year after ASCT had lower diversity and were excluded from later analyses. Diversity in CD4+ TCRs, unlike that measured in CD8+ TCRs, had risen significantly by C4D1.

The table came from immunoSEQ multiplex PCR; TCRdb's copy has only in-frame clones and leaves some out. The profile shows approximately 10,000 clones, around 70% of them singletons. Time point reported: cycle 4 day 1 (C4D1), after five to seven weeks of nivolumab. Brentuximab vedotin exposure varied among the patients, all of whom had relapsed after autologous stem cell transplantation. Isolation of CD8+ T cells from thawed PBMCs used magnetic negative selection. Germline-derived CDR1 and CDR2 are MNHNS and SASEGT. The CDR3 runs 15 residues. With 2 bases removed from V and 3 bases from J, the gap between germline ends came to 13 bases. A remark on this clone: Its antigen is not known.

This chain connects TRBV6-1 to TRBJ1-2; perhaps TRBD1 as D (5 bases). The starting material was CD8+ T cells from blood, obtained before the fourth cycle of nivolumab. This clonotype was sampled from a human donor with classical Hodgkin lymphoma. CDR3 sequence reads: CASSETLSGYYGYTF. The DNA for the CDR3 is TGTGCCAGCAGTGAAACCCTTTCAGGGTACTATGGCTACACCTTC.